The next 8 T cell receptor beta chains were all read from a single sample in a study of breast tumors, draining lymph nodes, adjacent tissues. Breast cancer patients provided tissue from their axillary draining lymph nodes. Each CDR3 protein gets one entry after TCRdb re-called the multiplex PCR reads with MiXCR. The sample has some 140,000 distinct CDR3 sequences, less than 25% seen once; the top ten hold around 2.2%. The sequencing sample was made of axillary lymph node tissue. These receptors were taken from a female donor with breast cancer. Some clones in this sample may be carry-over from other donors' samples.

Worth noting for this clonotype: This may come from a read error, since a much larger clone is one base off. V usage is TRBV20-1 and J usage is TRBJ2-5; TRBD2 matches at 9 bases. The CDR3 length is 12 residues. Germline CDR1 is DFQATT and CDR2 is SNEGSKA (reference sequence). V gave up 5 bases and J gave up 9 bases; unmatched junction bases: 7. The CDR3 reads CSAGTSQEAQYF. Here the CDR3 DNA reads TGCAGTGCTGGGACTAGCCAGGAGGCCCAGTACTTC.

Ten or more counts support this clonotype. CDR3 in DNA: TGTGCCACCAGTGATGGGGCAGGGGGCGGATATCAGCCCCAGCATTTT. Protein: CATSDGAGGGYQPQHF. This chain joins TRBV24-1 and TRBJ1-5; 8 positions match TRBD1. In germline, CDR1 is KGHDR, CDR2 SFDVKD. V shed 3 bases, J shed 5 bases, and the junction held 8 bases outside the gene matches. There are 16 residues in the CDR3.

About this clonotype: Possible read error: a much larger clone is one base away. This chain connects TRBV20-1 to TRBJ2-5, with a possible D match to TRBD1 (6 bases). The CDR3 has 13 residues. CDR1 DFQATT and CDR2 SNEGSKA come from the germline V gene (reference sequence). The CDR3 sequence is CSAGALAQEAQYF. The CDR3 DNA follows: TGCAGTGCGGGGGCTTTAGCGCAAGAGGCCCAGTACTTC.

This clonotype has a count of ten or more. The V and J genes are TRBV12-3 or TRBV12-4 and TRBJ1-5, with a weak D call TRBD1 (6 bases). Trimming shortened V by 6 bases and J by 7 bases, and 13 bases separated the two germline ends. This CDR3 has 13 residues. CDR3 coding DNA: TGTGCCAGCAGGAGGAAGGGGGGGCAGCCCCAGCATTTT. This gives the protein CASRRKGGQPQHF.

This clonotype was seen a handful of times. The chain uses TRBV27 and TRBJ1-2, with 8 bases lining up with TRBD1. Germline assignment: CDR1 MNHEY and CDR2 SMNVEV (reference sequence). The CDR3 is 13 residues long. V lost 7 bases and J lost 6; bases outside the gene matches: 7. The CDR3 DNA sequence: TGTGCCAGCACCCAAGGGACAGGCCATGGCTACACCTTC. Translated: CASTQGTGHGYTF.

This clonotype was seen at least ten times. CDR3: CASLPGQAIDNEQFF. CDR3 nucleotide sequence: TGTGCCAGCCTCCCGGGACAGGCTATAGACAATGAGCAGTTCTTC. The V call is TRBV6-4, the J call TRBJ2-1; TRBD1 agrees at 8 bases. Germline V lookup: CDR1 MRHNA, CDR2 SNTAGT. The CDR3 runs 15 residues. V dropped 8 bases and J dropped 5; count of bases not matched to a gene: 11.

This clonotype was recorded at least ten times. The chain links TRBV20-1 to TRBJ1-2, with 12 bases aligning to TRBD1. With V trimmed by 5 bases and J by 3 bases, 4 bases remained unmatched. Germline loops: CDR1 DFQATT, CDR2 SNEGSKA (reference sequence). The CDR3 sequence is 14 residues long. For the CDR3, the DNA is TGCAGTGCTCTAGGGACAGGGGGCTACTATGGCTACACCTTC. This codes for CSALGTGGYYGYTF.

There are many counts of this clonotype. The chain uses TRBV4-1 and TRBJ2-5; 8 positions match TRBD2. The trim removed 3 bases at V and 2 bases at J, leaving 5 bases unmatched. The V gene's germline CDR1 is MGHRA and CDR2 YSYEKL. CDR3 length equals 15 residues. This CDR3 reads CASSHLGGGQETQYF. The CDR3 DNA follows: TGCGCCAGCAGCCATCTCGGCGGGGGGCAAGAGACCCAGTACTTC.